The present entry profiles one T cell receptor (beta chain) with its context. The data belong to a study of T cells after yellow fever vaccination. The CDR3 length is 17 residues. Germline lookup yields CDR1 MGHRA and CDR2 YSYEKL. Trimming cost V 1 base and J 6 bases; bases outside gene matches: 7. TCRdb redid the calling of the 5' RACE reads with MiXCR, one entry per CDR3 protein. The sample holds some 350,000 distinct CDR3 sequences, under 5% seen once. The rearrangement uses TRBV4-1 and TRBJ1-6; the match to TRBD1 covers 9 bases. The source of this sequence is a man aged 18-30 years who received the YFV17D yellow fever vaccine. Sample: PBMCs, taken 5 days after the yellow fever booster vaccination. Here the CDR3 DNA reads TGCGCCAGCAGCCAAGTCCAGGGGACAGGGCGTAATTCACCCCTCCACTTT. Its protein is CASSQVQGTGRNSPLHF.